These 32 T cell receptor beta chains originate from one sample sequenced in a study of blood T cell repertoires in COVID-19. Clones were sequenced by immunoSEQ multiplex PCR, and TCRdb holds only the in-frame ones, with some missing. The sample lists 200,000 to 250,000 clones, about four fifths occurring once. Sequences were obtained from peripheral blood. These TCRs come from a woman of 80 years or more with acute or convalescent COVID-19.

A note on this clone: One end of the junction is discordant with germline, which a read error may explain. The CDR3 DNA reads TGTGCCAGCAGTGAAGTAACAGACGTCTTC. The encoded protein is CASSEVTDVF. The chain uses TRBV6-1 and TRBJ1-2; the D is unclear. The germline CDR1 and CDR2 sequences are MNHNS and SASEGT. The CDR3 has 10 residues.

J is TRBJ1-1 and V is TRBV7-2, with 7 nucleotides matching TRBD1. J was trimmed by 1 base and V by 5 bases; bases with no gene match: 7. CDR3 length: 15 amino acids. The germline CDR1 and CDR2 sequences are SGHTA and FQGNSA. The CDR3: CASSPFRDRNTEAFF. DNA for the CDR3: TGTGCCAGCAGCCCTTTCCGGGACAGGAACACTGAAGCTTTCTTT.

A single count supports this clone. This chain links TRBV7-2 with TRBJ2-1; tentatively, D is TRBD2 (5 bases). This CDR3 has 13 amino acids. CDR1 and CDR2 (germline): SGHTA, FQGNSA. V lost 7 bases and J lost 4, with 11 bases in between. This CDR3 is CASTAGSYNEQFF. The CDR3 bases are TGTGCCAGCACTGCGGGTTCTTACAATGAGCAGTTCTTC.

The chain recombines TRBV5-1 with TRBJ1-1; D is perhaps TRBD1 (6 bases). The CDR3 runs 13 residues. The V end lost 4 bases, the J end lost 4 bases, and 11 bases lay between the germline ends. Germline-derived CDR1 and CDR2 are SGHRS and YFSETQ. The CDR3 nucleotides are TGCGCCAGCAGCGGAACAGGGTCCACTGAAGCTTTCTTT. Protein sequence: CASSGTGSTEAFF.

The V gene is TRBV24-1, the J gene TRBJ2-1, with 11 bases aligning to TRBD2. V lost 1 base and J lost 2; bases outside the gene matches: 0. This CDR3 comprises 16 residues. CDR1 is KGHDR, CDR2 SFDVKD, per germline. DNA for the CDR3: TGTGCCACCAGTGATTTTAGCGGGGGGGCCTACAATGAGCAGTTCTTC. As protein: CATSDFSGGAYNEQFF.

This clone was detected once. The V call is TRBV5-4, the J call TRBJ2-7, with TRBD2 identical over 12 bases. The CDR3 totals 16 residues. Germline CDR1 is SGHNT and CDR2 is YYREEE (reference sequence). The trim removed 0 bases at V and 5 bases at J, leaving 6 bases unmatched. The CDR3 reads CASSLALRTSGDEQYF. The CDR3 DNA follows: TGTGCCAGCAGCTTGGCCCTCCGGACTAGCGGGGACGAGCAGTACTTC.

The rearrangement uses TRBV24-1 and TRBJ1-5, with 7 bases identical to TRBD1. The CDR3 is 15 residues long. With 4 bases clipped from V and 4 bases from J, the junction kept 6 bases outside the gene matches. Germline V lookup: CDR1 KGHDR, CDR2 SFDVKD. CDR3 nucleotides: TGTGCCACCAGTGACACGACAGGGACTAATCAGCCCCAGCATTTT. Translated, it gives CATSDTTGTNQPQHF.

The chain uses TRBV5-4 and TRBJ2-6; 9 bases line up with TRBD1. Germline V lookup: CDR1 SGHNT, CDR2 YYREEE (reference sequence). The V and J ends lost 1 base and 3 bases, in that order; junction bases with no gene match: 8. The CDR3 spans 18 residues. CDR3 in amino acids: CASSLITGGNGGANVLTF. The CDR3 region has the DNA TGTGCCAGCAGCTTGATTACAGGGGGCAACGGTGGGGCCAACGTCCTGACTTTC. Based on the CDR3 plus reference TRBV5-4 and TRBJ2-6, the full variable domain is ETGVTQSPTHLIKTRGQQVTLRCSSQSGHNTVSWYQQALGQGPQFIFQYYREEENGRGNFPPRFSGLQFPNYSSELNVNALELDDSALYLCASSLITGGNGGANVLTFGAGSRLTVL.

The count of this clone is one. The CDR3 region has the DNA TGTGCCAGCAGGGGACAGGGGGAAAAACTGTTTTTT. This gives the protein CASRGQGEKLFF. V and J are TRBV2 and TRBJ1-4; the match to TRBD1 covers 10 bases. The CDR3 extends over 12 amino acids. Germline CDR1 SNHLY, CDR2 FYNNEI. V dropped 6 bases and J dropped 8; count of bases not matched to a gene: 0.

The chain uses TRBV7-2 and TRBJ1-5, with D hard to call. This CDR3 contains 14 residues. CDR1 SGHTA and CDR2 FQGNSA come from the germline V gene. V lost 4 bases, J lost 0 bases, and 7 bases lay in between. CDR3 protein: CASSSHISNQPQHF. CDR3 nucleotides: TGTGCCAGCAGCTCACACATTAGCAATCAGCCCCAGCATTTT.

This chain links TRBV28 with TRBJ1-5; possible D gene TRBD1, 5 bases. Germline-derived CDR1 and CDR2 are MDHEN and SYDVKM. V was trimmed by 6 bases and J by 6 bases, leaving 24 bases between them. CDR3 length: 17 amino acids. Written as DNA, the CDR3 is TGTGCCAGCAGCCTTAGTCGGGGGACCCCGGGCGGTCAGCCCCAGCATTTT. Translation: CASSLSRGTPGGQPQHF.

CDR3 residues: CASSSRQGFSGNTIYF. The CDR3 DNA follows: TGTGCCAGCAGCTCCCGACAGGGATTCTCTGGAAACACCATATATTTT. The J gene is TRBJ1-3, the V gene TRBV7-9; 7 nucleotides agree with TRBD1. This CDR3 contains 16 residues. The ends lost 4 bases at V and 0 bases at J; junction bases unmatched: 6. Germline-derived CDR1 and CDR2 are SEHNR and FQNEAQ (reference sequence). Full variable domain (missing parts from reference TRBV7-9 and TRBJ1-3): DTGVSQNPRHKITKRGQNVTFRCDPISEHNRLYWYRQTLGQGPEFLTYFQNEAQLEKSRLLSDRFSAERPKGSFSTLEIQRTEQGDSAMYLCASSSRQGFSGNTIYFGEGSWLTVV.

This clone was counted once. J is TRBJ2-1 and V is TRBV7-3, with 8 positions matching TRBD2. The CDR3 consists of 15 residues. With V trimmed by 4 bases and J by 6 bases, 8 bases remained unmatched. Germline-derived CDR1 and CDR2 are SGHTA and FQGTGA. The CDR3: CASSSSGGFFNEQFF. The CDR3 DNA reads as TGTGCCAGCAGCTCCAGCGGGGGTTTCTTCAATGAGCAGTTCTTC.

This sequence joins TRBV6-2 or TRBV6-3 and TRBJ1-5; unclear D gene. Germline-derived CDR1 and CDR2 are MNHEY and SVGEGT. Between the trimmed V and J ends, which lost 6 bases and 2 bases, there was a span of 8 bases. The CDR3 runs 13 residues. As DNA, the CDR3 is TGTGCCAGCAGCCGCGGGGGCAATCAGCCCCAGCATTTT. This sequence encodes CASSRGGNQPQHF.

This sequence joins TRBV2 and TRBJ2-4, with D maybe TRBD1 (6 bases). Germline V gene sequence: CDR1 SNHLY, CDR2 FYNNEI. The CDR3 covers 15 residues. Trimming removed 8 bases from V and 0 bases from J, with 14 bases in between. CDR3: CASSGQLVAKNIQYF. The CDR3 bases are TGTGCCAGCTCCGGACAGCTGGTAGCCAAAAACATTCAGTACTTC.

The chain carries TRBV27 and TRBJ1-2; D is undetermined. This CDR3 region has 14 residues. The ends were cut back, 5 bases at V and 6 bases at J, with 16 bases in the middle. In germline, CDR1 is MNHEY, CDR2 SMNVEV (reference sequence). The chain's CDR3 is CASSPQPGDNGYTF. CDR3 sequence (DNA): TGTGCCAGCAGTCCCCAGCCCGGGGATAATGGCTACACCTTC.

The chain joins TRBV3-1 (or the pseudogene TRBV3-2) to TRBJ2-7; 10 bases align to TRBD2. The trim removed 9 bases at V and 0 bases at J, leaving 5 bases unmatched. Germline lookup yields CDR1 LGHDT and CDR2 YNNKEL (reference sequence). This CDR3 spans 14 amino acids. CDR3 sequence (DNA): TGTGCCAGTAGATCTAGCGGGGGCTCCTACGAGCAGTACTTC. This sequence encodes CASRSSGGSYEQYF.

The chain carries TRBV18 and TRBJ1-4; no reliable D call. Germline values: CDR1 KGHSH, CDR2 LQKENI. There are 15 residues in the CDR3. Trimming removed 4 bases from V and 6 bases from J, with 15 bases in between. The CDR3 sequence: CASSLRPGWDEKLFF. DNA for the CDR3: TGTGCCAGCTCACTCAGGCCAGGCTGGGATGAAAAACTGTTTTTT.

The chain couples TRBV30 to TRBJ1-5; D is undetermined. Germline V CDR1 and CDR2: GTSNPN, SVGIG (reference sequence). This CDR3 has 14 amino acids. The germline V and J ends were trimmed by 2 bases and 6 bases, with 14 bases remaining between them. As DNA, the CDR3 is TGTGCCTGGAGTTCGAGGGAAGGAATTCAGCCCCAGCATTTT. Translating it yields CAWSSREGIQPQHF. Supplemented by reference TRBV30 and TRBJ1-5, the full variable domain reads SQTIHQWPATLVQPVGSPLSLECTVEGTSNPNLYWYRQAAGRGLQLLFYSVGIGQISSEVPQNLSASRPQDRQFILSSKKLLLSDSGFYLCAWSSREGIQPQHFGDGTRLSIL.

This chain joins TRBV12-5 and TRBJ2-5, with TRBD2 matching 7 bases. Per the germline V gene, CDR1 is LGHNT and CDR2 is FRNRAP. There are 13 residues in the CDR3. The V and J ends lost 6 bases and 5 bases, in that order; junction bases with no gene match: 6. The CDR3 reads CASGWGGRETQYF. The DNA of the CDR3 is TGTGCTAGTGGCTGGGGGGGTCGGGAGACCCAGTACTTC.

The chain has TRBV7-2 and TRBJ1-2, with D uncertain. Germline CDR1 is SGHTA and CDR2 is FQGNSA. The CDR3 covers 13 residues. V was clipped by 1 base and J by 5 bases, with 8 bases between them. The CDR3 DNA follows: TGTGCCAGCAGCTTAGATCGGGGTTATGGCTACACCTTC. It yields the protein CASSLDRGYGYTF.

J is TRBJ2-7 and V is TRBV7-2, with 10 bases identical to TRBD2. The V gene's germline CDR1 is SGHTA and CDR2 FQGNSA. The CDR3 contains 15 residues. The junction had 6 bases not matched to a gene; V was cut back by 5 bases and J by 2 bases. The CDR3 bases are TGTGCCAGCAGCCTACTAGCGGGGAGGGCCTACGAGCAGTACTTC. Protein product: CASSLLAGRAYEQYF.

V gene TRBV5-1 combines with J gene TRBJ2-3, with 10 bases that match TRBD2. There are 18 residues in the CDR3. CDR1 is SGHRS, CDR2 YFSETQ, per germline. The V segment lost 4 bases and the J segment 0 bases; nucleotides outside the gene matches: 11. CDR3 loop: CASSPPLSSGGSTDTQYF. The CDR3 DNA sequence: TGCGCCAGCAGCCCACCCCTTAGTAGCGGGGGGAGCACAGATACGCAGTATTTT.

The chain uses TRBV12-3 or TRBV12-4 and TRBJ1-1; weak D call: TRBD1 (6 bases). Deletions cut 7 bases from V and 1 base from J, with 10 bases between. The CDR3 extends over 13 amino acids. The CDR3 loop reads CASTWTANTEAFF. CDR3 coding DNA: TGTGCCAGCACCTGGACAGCGAACACTGAAGCTTTCTTT.

The chain carries TRBV4-3 and TRBJ1-4, with 7 bases aligning to TRBD1. CDR1 is LGHNA, CDR2 YSLEER, per germline. V gave up 0 bases and J gave up 0 bases; unmatched junction bases: 7. The CDR3 has 18 amino acids. CDR3 in amino acids: CASSQDLTGRATNEKLFF. Written as DNA, the CDR3 is TGCGCCAGCAGCCAAGACCTGACAGGGCGTGCAACTAATGAAAAACTGTTTTTT.

The rearrangement uses TRBV5-6 and TRBJ1-2; D perhaps matches TRBD1 (5 bases). The V gene lost 0 bases and the J gene lost 5 bases, with 11 bases spanning the gap. Germline CDR1 and CDR2: SGHDT and YYEEEE. The length of the CDR3 is 14 residues. The CDR3 region is CASSLGRVGYGYTF. The CDR3 coding sequence is TGTGCCAGCAGCTTGGGCAGGGTAGGGTATGGCTACACCTTC.

CDR3 in DNA: TGTGCCAGCAGCTCCCCTCTAGCGGGGGGGCCTGAAGATACGCAGTATTTT. This encodes CASSSPLAGGPEDTQYF. V gene TRBV5-4 combines with J gene TRBJ2-3; TRBD2 aligns across 12 bases. In germline, CDR1 is SGHNT, CDR2 YYREEE (reference sequence). The V segment lost 3 bases and the J segment 5 bases; nucleotides outside the gene matches: 10. The CDR3 is made up of 17 amino acids.

The CDR3 nucleotides are TGTGCCAGCAGCGCCGGGGGAGCCGGCACAGATACGCAGTATTTT. This gives the protein CASSAGGAGTDTQYF. V is TRBV9 and J is TRBJ2-3; D may be TRBD2 (6 bases). Per germline, CDR1 SGDLS and CDR2 YYNGEE. CDR3 length: 15 amino acids. V gave up 3 bases and J gave up 1 base, with 12 bases separating them.

Notes on this clone: This specimen includes other DNA sequences encoding the same CDR3. CDR3 nucleotide sequence: TGTGCCAGCAGCCTAAGAGGGCTCAATGAAAAACTGTTTTTT. This translates into CASSLRGLNEKLFF. The gene calls are TRBV7-9 and TRBJ1-4; D remains ambiguous. V lost 5 bases, J lost 5 bases, and 12 bases lay in between. Germline assignment: CDR1 SEHNR and CDR2 FQNEAQ (reference sequence). The CDR3 is 14 residues long.

The chain is built from TRBV24-1 and TRBJ1-2; D is uncertain. Germline V CDR1 and CDR2: KGHDR, SFDVKD. The V end was cut by 4 bases, the J end by 8 bases, with 10 bases between. There are 12 residues in the CDR3. The DNA of the CDR3 is TGTGCCACCAGTGAATTTGCGGGCGGCTACACCTTC. Translating gives CATSEFAGGYTF.

This chain joins TRBV5-1 and TRBJ2-3; possibly TRBD1 for D (6 bases). The CDR3 has 16 residues. The germline V gene encodes CDR1 SGHRS and CDR2 YFSETQ. Deletions cut 0 bases from V and 3 bases from J, with 14 bases between. The CDR3 DNA reads as TGCGCCAGCAGCTTGGGATACAGGGCCCCGACAGATACGCAGTATTTT. The encoded protein is CASSLGYRAPTDTQYF.

This chain joins TRBV6-1 and TRBJ2-6; 8 positions agree with TRBD1. Germline V CDR1 and CDR2: MNHNS, SASEGT. The V and J ends lost 4 bases and 0 bases, in that order; junction bases with no gene match: 5. This CDR3 comprises 17 residues. CDR3 loop: CASSATGGSSGANVLTF. DNA of the CDR3: TGTGCCAGCAGTGCAACAGGGGGGAGCTCTGGGGCCAACGTCCTGACTTTC.